Listed here are 11 T cell receptor beta chains from one sample, sequenced in a study of control samples from healthy donors and cancer patients. The assay was immunoSEQ multiplex PCR, and TCRdb's table has in-frame clones only and misses some. The sample has some 99,000 clones; 80% to 90% are singletons. Source material: blood. The receptors originated from a woman aged 50 to 60 in good health.

This sequence joins TRBV4-3 and TRBJ1-2; possible D gene TRBD1, 5 bases. V lost 1 base, J lost 7 bases, and 10 bases lay in between. Germline V gene data show CDR1 as LGHNA and CDR2 as YSLEER. The CDR3 consists of 13 residues. The CDR3 nucleotides are TGCGCCAGCAGCCAAGGAGCAGGGCTTGGCTACACCTTC. Its translation is CASSQGAGLGYTF.

V is TRBV6-5 and J is TRBJ1-1, with 9 nucleotides matching TRBD1. The V gene's germline CDR1 is MNHEY and CDR2 SVGAGI. V lost 7 bases and J lost 5; bases outside the gene matches: 8. The CDR3 runs to 14 residues. Written as DNA, the CDR3 is TGTGCCAGCACCGAGGGACAGGGTAGGACTGAAGCTTTCTTT. Its translation: CASTEGQGRTEAFF.

The chain recombines TRBV5-1 with TRBJ1-2, with D perhaps matching TRBD1 (6 bases). The CDR3 length is 15 residues. V shed 5 bases and J shed 3 bases, with 17 bases lying between them. The germline CDR1 and CDR2 sequences are SGHRS and YFSETQ. CDR3 nucleotides: TGCGCCAGCAGGAAGGGACACCGTGTCGACTATGGCTACACCTTC. It yields the protein CASRKGHRVDYGYTF.

The chain has TRBV5-4 and TRBJ1-4; 7 nucleotides line up with TRBD1. Germline loops: CDR1 SGHNT, CDR2 YYREEE (reference sequence). The ends lost 2 bases at V and 4 bases at J; junction bases unmatched: 5. The CDR3 contains 15 residues. CDR3 region: CASSLRDSYNEKLFF. In DNA, the CDR3 is TGTGCCAGCAGCTTAAGGGACAGCTATAATGAAAAACTGTTTTTT.

The chain recombines TRBV6-1 with TRBJ1-2; D is unresolved. The CDR3 totals 15 residues. The V gene's germline CDR1 is MNHNS and CDR2 SASEGT. The germline V and J ends were trimmed by 1 base and 0 bases, with 9 bases remaining between them. The CDR3 loop reads CASSEVGSSNYGYTF. For the CDR3, the DNA is TGTGCCAGCAGTGAAGTTGGCAGCTCTAACTATGGCTACACCTTC.

The chain employs TRBV15 and TRBJ2-3, with 7 positions matching TRBD2. CDR1 and CDR2 (germline): LNHNV, YYDKDF (reference sequence). V gave up 3 bases and J gave up 8 bases; unmatched junction bases: 2. This CDR3 spans 12 amino acids. CDR3 protein: CATSSTSATQYF. The DNA of the CDR3 is TGTGCCACCAGCAGTACTAGCGCTACGCAGTATTTT.

The chain is built from TRBV7-2 and TRBJ1-1; weak D call: TRBD1 (5 bases). V lost 8 bases to trimming and J lost 5 bases, with 18 bases between them. The CDR3 has 14 amino acids. CDR1 SGHTA and CDR2 FQGNSA come from the germline V gene. The CDR3 sequence: CASQGTPRGTEAFF. The CDR3, as DNA: TGTGCCAGCCAGGGCACCCCCCGAGGGACTGAAGCTTTCTTT.

The genes are TRBV12-5 and TRBJ2-7; D is undetermined. V dropped 2 bases and J dropped 5 bases, with 7 bases sitting between them. Germline V CDR1 and CDR2: LGHNT, FRNRAP. CDR3 size: 12 residues. The DNA for the CDR3 is TGTGCTAGTGGTTTGACAGAAAACGAGCAGTACTTC. This gives the protein CASGLTENEQYF.

The rearrangement uses TRBV6-5 and TRBJ1-6; no reliable D call. Trimming pared 2 bases from V and 11 bases from J, leaving 10 bases between. The CDR3 has 13 residues. Looked up from germline, CDR1 is MNHEY and CDR2 is SVGAGI. For the CDR3, the DNA is TGTGCCAGCAGTTACGAGCCGGTGACACCCCTCCACTTT. Protein sequence: CASSYEPVTPLHF.

The V gene is TRBV3-1 (or the pseudogene TRBV3-2), the J gene TRBJ2-7; TRBD2 agrees at 11 bases. CDR1 and CDR2 (germline): LGHDT, YNNKEL (reference sequence). CDR3 length: 16 residues. The J segment lost 1 base and the V segment lost 4 bases, leaving 6 bases of the junction unmatched. For the CDR3, the DNA is TGTGCCAGCAGCCGCCTAGGGACTAGCGGATCCTACGAGCAGTACTTC. Translated: CASSRLGTSGSYEQYF.

This chain links TRBV6-1 with TRBJ2-7; possible D gene TRBD1, 5 bases. From germline, CDR1 is MNHNS and CDR2 SASEGT. CDR3 length equals 16 residues. Trimming stripped 2 bases from V and 0 bases from J, with 14 bases between. DNA for the CDR3: TGTGCCAGCAGTGAATCTTGGGGCAGCAGCTCCTACGAGCAGTACGTC. Amino acids: CASSESWGSSSYEQYV.